These 18 T cell receptor beta chains came from one sample sequenced in a study of blood T cell repertoires in COVID-19. The data were produced by immunoSEQ multiplex PCR, yet TCRdb's version contains in-frame clones alone and is incomplete. The sample includes approximately 670,000 clones, approximately 90% of them seen just once. Material for sequencing was peripheral blood. The source is a woman younger than 35 with acute or convalescent COVID-19.

V usage is TRBV7-2 and J usage is TRBJ1-5; the match to TRBD1 covers 7 bases. Looked up from germline, CDR1 is SGHTA and CDR2 is FQGNSA. V dropped 3 bases and J dropped 6; count of bases not matched to a gene: 5. The CDR3 is 14 amino acids. Here the CDR3 reads CASSFDRVGQPQHF. As DNA, the CDR3 is TGTGCCAGCAGCTTTGACAGGGTGGGTCAGCCCCAGCATTTT.

CDR3 in amino acids: CASSYSTGGPELAFF. For the CDR3, the DNA is TGTGCCAGCAGTTACTCGACAGGGGGCCCAGAGTTGGCTTTCTTT. V is TRBV6-5 and J is TRBJ1-1; 10 nucleotides agree with TRBD1. Germline CDR1 is MNHEY and CDR2 is SVGAGI. The CDR3 runs to 15 residues. J was trimmed by 11 bases and V by 0 bases; bases with no gene match: 9.

The gene calls are TRBV13 and TRBJ1-5, with a weak D call TRBD1 (6 bases). The CDR3 length is 16 residues. Germline loops: CDR1 PRHDT, CDR2 FYEKMQ (reference sequence). V was cut by 0 bases and J by 2 bases, with 11 bases left in between. This chain's CDR3 is CASSLGGGEGNQPQHF. The CDR3 bases are TGTGCCAGCAGCTTAGGAGGGGGGGAGGGCAATCAGCCCCAGCATTTT.

A single count supports this clone. The chain couples TRBV19 to TRBJ1-1; D is perhaps TRBD1 (5 bases). Germline V CDR1 and CDR2: LNHDA, SQIVND (reference sequence). CDR3 length: 13 amino acids. Between the trimmed V and J ends, which lost 10 bases and 2 bases, there was a span of 14 bases. This chain's CDR3 is CATQTADNTEAFF. In DNA, the CDR3 is TGTGCCACCCAGACAGCCGATAACACTGAAGCTTTCTTT.

The V call is TRBV11-2, the J call TRBJ1-1; 8 positions agree with TRBD1. The CDR3 covers 14 residues. CDR1 and CDR2 from the germline V gene are SGHAT and FQNNGV. The trim removed 10 bases at V and 6 bases at J, leaving 13 bases unmatched. CDR3 region: CATFRGRGSAEAFF. In DNA form, the CDR3 reads TGTGCCACCTTCAGGGGGCGAGGGAGTGCTGAAGCTTTCTTT.

The sample holds a few counts of this clone. The CDR3 loop reads CAWSVQDRESTEAFF. The CDR3 nucleotides are TGTGCCTGGAGTGTACAGGACAGGGAGAGCACTGAAGCTTTCTTT. V usage is TRBV30 and J usage is TRBJ1-1, with TRBD1 matching 8 bases. V gave up 0 bases and J gave up 4 bases; unmatched junction bases: 7. Germline CDR1 GTSNPN, CDR2 SVGIG (reference sequence). The CDR3 is made up of 15 amino acids.

The chain employs TRBV9 and TRBJ2-2; weak D call: TRBD1 (5 bases). Trimming stripped 3 bases from V and 6 bases from J, with 18 bases between. The CDR3 totals 16 residues. Looked up from germline, CDR1 is SGDLS and CDR2 is YYNGEE. CDR3 region: CASSGRKGRIAGELFF. The CDR3 nucleotides are TGTGCCAGCAGCGGTAGGAAGGGGCGGATCGCCGGGGAGCTGTTTTTT.

The chain is built from TRBV5-1 and TRBJ2-5, with D unclear. The CDR3 has 13 residues. CDR1 and CDR2 (germline): SGHRS, YFSETQ. V was pared by 1 base and J by 5 bases, with 9 bases between. The CDR3 DNA sequence: TGCGCCAGCAGCTTGCCACTCGGGGAGACCCAGTACTTC. It yields the protein CASSLPLGETQYF.

The chain is built from TRBV6-1 and TRBJ2-5, with 7 nucleotides matching TRBD2. V dropped 1 base and J dropped 9; count of bases not matched to a gene: 14. The CDR3 loop spans 16 amino acids. The germline gives CDR1 MNHNS, CDR2 SASEGT. The CDR3 here is CASSEVLRTRQGPQYF. Here the CDR3 DNA reads TGTGCCAGCAGTGAAGTGCTCAGGACTAGGCAAGGACCCCAGTACTTC.

The chain combines TRBV5-4 with TRBJ2-3; tentative D call: TRBD1 (5 bases). There are 13 residues in the CDR3. V was clipped by 3 bases and J by 3 bases, with 8 bases between them. Germline V gives CDR1 SGHNT, CDR2 YYREEE (reference sequence). The CDR3 is CASSSQGTDTQYF. The CDR3 DNA follows: TGTGCCAGCAGCTCCCAGGGAACAGATACGCAGTATTTT.

The rearrangement joins TRBV4-1 to TRBJ1-2; 9 nucleotides agree with TRBD1. This CDR3 region has 16 residues. Trimming cost V 0 bases and J 8 bases; bases outside gene matches: 10. Germline assignment: CDR1 MGHRA and CDR2 YSYEKL. For the CDR3, the DNA is TGCGCCAGCAGCCAAGATCTGGTACAGGGGGCGACAGGCTACACCTTC. Its translation is CASSQDLVQGATGYTF.

The chain links TRBV19 to TRBJ1-4; 7 bases line up with TRBD1. Germline trimming cut 5 bases from V and 4 bases from J; bases unmatched to any gene: 4. The CDR3 consists of 14 residues. CDR1 and CDR2 (germline): LNHDA, SQIVND (reference sequence). The CDR3 DNA is TGTGCCAGTAGTGGGGGACAGCTTAATGAAAAACTGTTTTTT. Its translation: CASSGGQLNEKLFF.

This chain uses TRBV12-5 with TRBJ1-1; no clear D gene. The CDR3 extends over 18 amino acids. Germline values: CDR1 LGHNT, CDR2 FRNRAP. V shed 0 bases and J shed 2 bases, with 19 bases lying between them. The CDR3 region is CASGLVVWAADRNTEAFF. DNA of the CDR3: TGTGCTAGTGGTTTGGTAGTTTGGGCAGCCGACCGTAACACTGAAGCTTTCTTT.

The chain has TRBV28 and TRBJ1-2; maybe TRBD1 (6 bases). Germline V gives CDR1 MDHEN, CDR2 SYDVKM. The V and J ends lost 3 bases and 4 bases respectively, with 24 bases between them. The CDR3 spans 18 residues. CDR3 DNA sequence: TGTGCCAGCAGTTTTCTAGACCTACAGGGATTTTCCCTCTATGGCTACACCTTC. This encodes CASSFLDLQGFSLYGYTF.

J is TRBJ1-4 and V is TRBV5-8; D is possibly TRBD1 (6 bases). Germline V CDR1 and CDR2: SGHTS, YDEGEE. CDR3 size: 14 residues. Between the trimmed V and J ends, which lost 1 base and 8 bases, there was a span of 12 bases. As DNA, the CDR3 is TGTGCCAGCAGCTTGACAGGGTGGGGAGAAAAACTGTTTTTT. This gives the protein CASSLTGWGEKLFF.

The chain is built from TRBV20-1 and TRBJ2-7; the D gene is possibly TRBD2 (6 bases). Germline CDR1 DFQATT, CDR2 SNEGSKA (reference sequence). Trimming left V 3 bases short and J 0 bases short, with 15 bases between. The CDR3 spans 15 residues. The CDR3 DNA sequence: TGCAGTGCTAGTGGCTCGGGGAGGAGCTCCTACGAGCAGTACTTC. Amino acid sequence: CSASGSGRSSYEQYF.

The V call is TRBV30, the J call TRBJ1-4, with TRBD1 matching over 7 bases. Germline lookup yields CDR1 GTSNPN and CDR2 SVGIG (reference sequence). The CDR3 totals 14 residues. V shed 5 bases and J 8 bases; nucleotides not matched to a gene: 11. CDR3 DNA sequence: TGTGCCTGGGGCCGGACAGGCGGGAAGGAAAAACTGTTTTTT. Translated: CAWGRTGGKEKLFF.

V is TRBV4-3 and J is TRBJ2-4; D possibly corresponds to TRBD1 (5 bases). V dropped 4 bases and J dropped 5 bases, with 15 bases sitting between them. The CDR3 runs to 15 residues. CDR1 and CDR2 (germline): LGHNA, YSLEER. CDR3: CASSPQGVGENIQYF. CDR3 in DNA: TGCGCCAGCAGCCCCCAAGGGGTAGGGGAAAACATTCAGTACTTC.